Below, 19 T cell receptor beta chains from the same sample are listed, as sequenced in a study of T-cell reconstitution after alpha-beta-depleted transplantation in children. TCRbeta library construction was performed incorporating unique molecular identifiers. TCRdb reprocessed the PCR reads via MiXCR and lists one record per CDR3 protein. The sample holds 580,000 or so distinct CDR3 sequences; 23% are singletons and the top ten take around an eighth. The starting material was PBMCs, mostly from graft donor cells, obtained 360 days after TCRalphabeta/CD19-depleted stem cell transplant. These receptors all come from a boy under two years old who had a stem cell transplant for acute myeloid leukemia, so the T cells may come from the graft donor.

This rearrangement joins TRBV12-3 or TRBV12-4 to TRBJ2-2, with D uncertain. There are 14 residues in the CDR3. V lost 6 bases to trimming and J lost 9 bases, with 17 bases between them. As DNA, the CDR3 is TGTGCCAGCAGCCCCGCGTTAGGCGGTCGGGAGCTGTTTTTT. Translated, it gives CASSPALGGRELFF.

This clonotype was seen at least ten times. The chain employs TRBV20-1 and TRBJ1-5; D unclear. Per the germline V gene, CDR1 is DFQATT and CDR2 is SNEGSKA (reference sequence). The CDR3 has 12 residues. The V gene lost 5 bases and the J gene lost 5 bases, with 10 bases spanning the gap. The CDR3 DNA reads as TGCAGTGCTGCGGACCTTTATCAGCCCCAGCATTTT. Translation gives CSAADLYQPQHF.

In its sample, this clonotype was seen a few times. This sequence joins TRBV30 and TRBJ1-5; D remains unclear. The CDR3 is made up of 13 amino acids. Germline values: CDR1 GTSNPN, CDR2 SVGIG (reference sequence). The V end lost 1 base, the J end lost 1 base, and 5 bases lay between the germline ends. The CDR3, as DNA: TGTGCCTGGAGTGGCGGGAGCAATCAGCCCCAGCATTTT. It translates to CAWSGGSNQPQHF.

This clonotype was seen ten or more times. CDR3 loop: CASSYRQGGSGANVLTF. The CDR3 DNA reads as TGTGCCAGCAGTTACAGGCAGGGAGGCTCTGGGGCCAACGTCCTGACTTTC. The V and J genes are TRBV6-5 and TRBJ2-6; D may be TRBD2 (6 bases). Germline V gives CDR1 MNHEY, CDR2 SVGAGI. Trimming removed 2 bases from V and 0 bases from J, with 11 bases in between. The CDR3 spans 17 residues.

This rearrangement joins TRBV20-1 to TRBJ1-1; tentatively, D is TRBD1 (5 bases). The germline V and J ends were trimmed by 3 bases and 2 bases, with 10 bases remaining between them. This CDR3 comprises 13 residues. Germline V gene lookup returns CDR1 DFQATT and CDR2 SNEGSKA (reference sequence). CDR3 residues: CSASRGTNTEAFF. Here the CDR3 DNA reads TGCAGTGCTAGCCGCGGGACCAACACTGAAGCTTTCTTT.

In this sample, this clonotype turned up many times. The V and J genes are TRBV7-9 and TRBJ2-2, with 7 positions matching TRBD1. Germline V gene data show CDR1 as SEHNR and CDR2 as FQNEAQ (reference sequence). The trim removed 5 bases at V and 9 bases at J, leaving 12 bases unmatched. This CDR3 is 15 amino acids long. CDR3 bases: TGTGCCAGCAGCCTAACAGGACAGGCGGACCGGGAGCTGTTTTTT. Its translation: CASSLTGQADRELFF.

This clonotype was seen many times. The rearrangement uses TRBV29-1 and TRBJ1-2; D not certain. CDR1 and CDR2 (germline): SQVTM, ANQGSEA. The CDR3 has 11 amino acids. V was clipped by 4 bases and J by 7 bases, with 10 bases between them. The CDR3, as DNA: TGCAGCGTTGCGGCTGGGCTTGGCTACACCTTC. Protein sequence: CSVAAGLGYTF.

The chain has TRBV18 and TRBJ2-5; a weak D match, TRBD2 (5 bases). This CDR3 comprises 13 residues. Germline V gene lookup returns CDR1 KGHSH and CDR2 LQKENI. Trimming removed 8 bases at V and 1 base at J, with 11 bases between. The CDR3 DNA sequence: TGTGCCAGCCTCGCCGGGGTCCAAGAGACCCAGTACTTC. This sequence encodes CASLAGVQETQYF.

This rearrangement joins TRBV14 to TRBJ1-1, with 9 positions matching TRBD1. Germline V gives CDR1 SGHDN, CDR2 FVKESK. The CDR3 is 17 residues long. V was clipped by 4 bases and J by 1 base; unmatched bases: 10. CDR3 in amino acids: CASSLRDRVFGNTEAFF. The CDR3 DNA follows: TGTGCCAGCAGCCTCCGGGACAGGGTATTCGGGAACACTGAAGCTTTCTTT.

This sequence joins TRBV14 and TRBJ2-1, with 8 bases lining up with TRBD1. V gave up 4 bases and J gave up 8 bases; unmatched junction bases: 4. The CDR3 covers 13 residues. CDR1 is SGHDN and CDR2 is FVKESK in the germline V gene. The CDR3: CASSPSDRDEQFF. As DNA, the CDR3 is TGTGCCAGCAGCCCCTCGGACAGGGATGAGCAGTTCTTC.

There are a few counts of this clonotype. The V and J genes are TRBV20-1 and TRBJ1-5, with D unclear. CDR1 and CDR2 (germline): DFQATT, SNEGSKA (reference sequence). The CDR3 runs 13 residues. Deletions cut 2 bases from V and 1 base from J, with 6 bases between. The CDR3 spells CSARSVSNQPQHF. CDR3 in DNA: TGCAGTGCTAGATCAGTCAGCAATCAGCCCCAGCATTTT.

The gene calls are TRBV5-5 and TRBJ2-5, with TRBD2 as a possible D gene (5 bases). The CDR3 has 13 residues. From germline, CDR1 is SGHKS and CDR2 YYEKEE (reference sequence). Trimming took off 4 bases at V and 5 bases at J, with 12 bases between the two ends. CDR3 sequence: CASSREGSETQYF. DNA for the CDR3: TGTGCCAGCAGCCGAGAGGGCTCGGAGACCCAGTACTTC.

V is TRBV27 and J is TRBJ1-2; TRBD1 aligns across 8 bases. The CDR3 extends over 15 amino acids. In germline, CDR1 is MNHEY, CDR2 SMNVEV (reference sequence). Trimming took 6 bases from V and 8 from J; bases not matched to a gene: 14. The chain's CDR3 is CASSGIRQGRWGYTF. As DNA, the CDR3 is TGTGCCAGCAGCGGGATACGACAGGGGCGCTGGGGCTACACCTTC.

This clonotype was seen at least ten times. The CDR3 region is CASSSGGQDGNTIYF. CDR3 sequence (DNA): TGTGCCAGCTCATCTGGAGGACAGGACGGAAACACCATATATTTT. The rearrangement uses TRBV18 and TRBJ1-3, with 7 positions matching TRBD1. With V trimmed by 5 bases and J by 4 bases, 8 bases remained unmatched. The CDR3 runs 15 residues. CDR1 and CDR2 from the germline V gene are KGHSH and LQKENI.

A note on this clonotype: A read error may be the cause here, since a much bigger clone is one base away. The rearrangement uses TRBV4-3 and TRBJ2-1, with unresolved D. This CDR3 has 16 residues. Germline CDR1 and CDR2: LGHNA and YSLEER. This CDR3 reads CANSQDRSALNNEQFF. CDR3 nucleotide sequence: TGCGCCAACAGCCAAGATCGGAGCGCTCTTAACAATGAGCAGTTCTTC.

This clonotype was picked up many times. The chain joins TRBV20-1 to TRBJ1-1, with a weak D call TRBD1 (6 bases). The germline V and J ends were trimmed by 2 bases and 4 bases, with 14 bases remaining between them. Germline assignment: CDR1 DFQATT and CDR2 SNEGSKA (reference sequence). The length of the CDR3 is 14 residues. In DNA form, the CDR3 reads TGCAGTGCTAGACCAGGGGAGAGGACCACTGAAGCTTTCTTT. Translating it yields CSARPGERTTEAFF.

This sequence joins TRBV20-1 and TRBJ2-5; 8 bases match TRBD1. V was clipped by 4 bases and J by 3 bases; unmatched bases: 13. CDR3 length: 16 amino acids. From germline, CDR1 is DFQATT and CDR2 SNEGSKA (reference sequence). The CDR3 protein is CSATPSRHRGEETQYF. The CDR3 coding sequence is TGCAGTGCTACCCCCTCAAGGCACAGGGGGGAAGAGACCCAGTACTTC.

In its sample, this clonotype was seen many times. The V call is TRBV29-1, the J call TRBJ1-1; 9 nucleotides line up with TRBD1. CDR1 SQVTM and CDR2 ANQGSEA come from the germline V gene. Unmatched junction bases numbered 12, after V lost 7 bases and J lost 3 bases. This CDR3 spans 15 amino acids. CDR3 DNA: TGCAGCGGCCCCGGGACAGGGCCGATGGACACTGAAGCTTTCTTT. It encodes CSGPGTGPMDTEAFF.

The table lists this clonotype with many counts. The genes are TRBV12-5 and TRBJ1-1; D not certain. The V end was cut by 3 bases, the J end by 4 bases, with 9 bases between. The CDR3 covers 13 residues. CDR1 is LGHNT, CDR2 FRNRAP, per germline. The CDR3 protein is CASGFWMATEAFF. CDR3 nucleotide sequence: TGTGCTAGTGGTTTTTGGATGGCCACTGAAGCTTTCTTT.